This T cell receptor (beta chain) was found in a study of shared T cell receptors in the human thymus. Some clones are missing from TCRdb's copy, which holds only in-frame ones; the method was immunoSEQ multiplex PCR. In the table there are roughly 500,000 clones, 70% to 80% of which are singletons. The CDR3 contains 19 residues. After removal of 3 bases from V and 5 bases from J, the junction contained 14 bases not matched to a gene. Germline V CDR1 and CDR2: LNHDA, SQIVND (reference sequence). The sample also formed part of further work on human thymus T cells.

The J gene is TRBJ2-7, the V gene TRBV19; 15 nucleotides align to TRBD2. The sample consisted of thymocytes. This sequence was found in a boy under two years old with a congenital heart defect. CDR3 coding DNA: TGTGCCAGTAGTATCTTAGGGACTAGCGGGAGGCCGAATTTTGACGAGCAGTACTTC. The encoded protein is CASSILGTSGRPNFDEQYF. Using reference TRBV19 and TRBJ2-7 for the parts outside the CDR3, the full variable domain is DGGITQSPKYLFRKEGQNVTLSCEQNLNHDAMYWYRQDPGQGLRLIYYSQIVNDFQKGDIAEGYSVSREKKESFPLTVTSAQKNPTAFYLCASSILGTSGRPNFDEQYFGPGTRLTVT.